The entry that follows covers one T cell receptor beta chain sequence. Its cognate antigen is unknown. This sample was included in a study of a mutant IDH1 vaccine in newly diagnosed glioma. Looking at the study overall: Of treated patients, 62.5% were men and approximately 40% women, averaging roughly 40 years. Previous treatment comprised radiotherapy, temozolomide, or both, mostly both. Study-wide findings and caveats: Whatever changes occurred in top peripheral T cell clonotypes seemed unrelated to pseudoprogression.

Clones were sequenced by immunoSEQ multiplex PCR, and TCRdb holds only the in-frame ones, with some missing. The sample has roughly 25,000 clones; 93% are singletons. Stated time point: baseline, week 1 (first vaccination visit). Specified treatment: pre-vaccination baseline after standard-of-care therapy. Germline assignment: CDR1 GTSNPN and CDR2 SVGIG (reference sequence). The CDR3 spans 17 residues. The V end was cut by 5 bases, the J end by 0 bases, with 22 bases between. The V gene is TRBV30, the J gene TRBJ1-1; a weak D match, TRBD1 (5 bases). This receptor was identified in a man aged 40-55 years with glioma. The specimen comprised PBMCs, sampled from a glioma patient treated with radiotherapy, temozolomide or both. The CDR3 nucleotides read TGTGCCTGGTGCCGGCCGGGGGTGGATTATATGAACACTGAAGCTTTCTTT. Residues: CAWCRPGVDYMNTEAFF.